These 6 T cell receptor beta chains were all obtained from the same sample, sequenced in a study of cytomegalovirus exposure and HLA in healthy donors. It was with 60 Vbeta and 13 Jbeta primers that the PCR ran. The data were produced by immunoSEQ multiplex PCR, yet TCRdb's version contains in-frame clones alone and is incomplete. The table lists roughly 150,000 clones, roughly 85% of them singletons. Sequencing was done on a sample of PBMCs. The receptors derive from a male donor in good health and CMV-seronegative.

The chain combines TRBV7-9 with TRBJ1-2; TRBD1 might be the D (6 bases). This CDR3 is built from 15 residues. Germline V CDR1 and CDR2: SEHNR, FQNEAQ (reference sequence). Trimming pared 1 base from V and 8 bases from J, leaving 17 bases between. The CDR3 spells CASSLVPGRGYGYTF. CDR3 DNA: TGTGCCAGCAGCTTAGTCCCCGGGAGGGGGTACGGCTACACCTTC. The full variable domain, completed using reference TRBV7-9 and TRBJ1-2, is DTGVSQNPRHKITKRGQNVTFRCDPISEHNRLYWYRQTLGQGPEFLTYFQNEAQLEKSRLLSDRFSAERPKGSFSTLEIQRTEQGDSAMYLCASSLVPGRGYGYTFGSGTRLTVV.

Points on this clone: This sample includes further DNA sequences coding for the same CDR3. The chain employs TRBV5-1 and TRBJ1-1; 8 bases align to TRBD1. Germline trimming cut 3 bases from V and 1 base from J; bases unmatched to any gene: 2. The CDR3 totals 14 residues. The V gene's germline CDR1 is SGHRS and CDR2 YFSETQ. Here the CDR3 DNA reads TGCGCCAGCAGCTCCGGACAGGGGAACACTGAAGCTTTCTTT. This gives the protein CASSSGQGNTEAFF.

The J gene is TRBJ2-7, the V gene TRBV6-4, with 8 bases lining up with TRBD2. The CDR3 spans 14 residues. V was pared by 3 bases and J by 7 bases, with 8 bases of the junction left unmatched. CDR1 is MRHNA, CDR2 SNTAGT, per germline. CDR3: CASSEQAGVGEQYF. CDR3 in DNA: TGTGCCAGCAGTGAGCAAGCGGGAGTAGGTGAGCAGTACTTC.

The chain couples TRBV6-5 to TRBJ2-1; TRBD1 is a possible D gene (5 bases). The CDR3 sequence is 11 residues long. Germline V gene lookup returns CDR1 MNHEY and CDR2 SVGAGI. Trimming stripped 7 bases from V and 6 bases from J, with 7 bases between. The CDR3 region has the DNA TGTGCCAGCACCGACAGCAATGAGCAGTTCTTC. This codes for CASTDSNEQFF.

The CDR3 coding sequence is TGTGCCAGCAGCCGATCGGGGACAGGGCAAGAGACCCAGTACTTC. As protein: CASSRSGTGQETQYF. The chain employs TRBV11-2 and TRBJ2-5; 9 positions agree with TRBD1. The V segment lost 5 bases and the J segment 2 bases; nucleotides outside the gene matches: 6. The CDR3 sequence is 15 residues long. CDR1 and CDR2 (germline): SGHAT, FQNNGV.

The chain recombines TRBV11-3 with TRBJ2-1, with 16 nucleotides matching TRBD2. There are 16 residues in the CDR3. Germline V CDR1 and CDR2: SGHNT, YENEEA. J was trimmed by 7 bases and V by 5 bases; bases with no gene match: 5. The CDR3 DNA is TGTGCCAGCAGCCTGGGACTAGCGGGAGGGGGGAATGAGCAGTTCTTC. As protein: CASSLGLAGGGNEQFF.